The clone carrying this TCR beta chain has only one observation. These data originate in a study of blood T cells in healthy people across ages. The authors ran a second PCR of 7 to 11 cycles using a sample-barcoded 5' primer and a J-beta primer mix. TCRdb ran MiXCR on the 5' RACE reads and lists one entry per CDR3 protein. Here the sample spans about 1.4 million distinct CDR3 sequences, around 55% being singletons. Trimming stripped 4 bases from V and 8 bases from J, with 12 bases between. Germline V gives CDR1 ENHRY, CDR2 SYGVKD. The CDR3 runs to 13 residues. J is TRBJ2-1 and V is TRBV10-3; D not resolved. The source is a man between 18 and 29 years old in good health. Sequencing was performed on blood. CDR3 residues: CAISGEGSHEQFF. CDR3 coding DNA: TGTGCCATCAGTGGGGAAGGTTCCCATGAGCAGTTCTTC.